The 5 T cell receptor beta chains listed next were all sequenced from one sample in a study of regulatory T cells in long-lasting Graves disease. Assembly of TCR beta libraries relied on iRepertoire HTBI primers together with Arm-PCR of CDR3 regions. One entry per CDR3 protein results from TCRdb running MiXCR on the multiplex PCR reads. This table has over 300,000 distinct CDR3 sequences, 20% appearing once. Time point indicated: persistent/refractory GD, antithyroid drugs over 5 years with positive TRAb. The authors made the TCR library using RNA they extracted from PBMCs. Sequencing was performed on peripheral blood mononuclear cells (PBMCs), taken when the disease was refractory, from a patient treated with antithyroid drugs. The receptors derive from a female donor with Graves disease.

At least ten counts were recorded for this clonotype. The chain recombines TRBV12-3 or TRBV12-4 with TRBJ1-1; the D is unclear. V was shortened by 6 bases and J by 6 bases, with 8 bases between the two germline ends. The CDR3 is made up of 11 amino acids. The CDR3 nucleotides read TGTGCCAGCAGCCGTTGGGCTGAAGCTTTCTTT. Residues: CASSRWAEAFF.

In the case of this clonotype: Its ends do not fully match the called genes, so a read error is possible. The chain recombines TRBV3-1 with TRBJ1-2; tentative D call: TRBD1 (5 bases). The CDR3 totals 14 residues. The germline gives CDR1 LGHDT, CDR2 YNNKEL (reference sequence). Here the CDR3 DNA reads TGTGCCAGCAGCCAAGATGGGGGGGACCATGGCTACGCCTTC. This gives the protein CASSQDGGDHGYAF. Full variable domain (remainder filled in from reference TRBV3-1 and TRBJ1-2): DTAVSQTPKYLVTQMGNDKSIKCEQNLGHDTMYWYKQDSKKFLKIMFSYNNKELIINETVPNRFSPKSPDKAHLNLHINSLELGDSAVYFCASSQDGGDHGYAFGSGTRLTVV.

In this sample, this clonotype turned up a few times. The chain links TRBV20-1 to TRBJ2-7; 11 nucleotides align to TRBD2. The CDR3 runs to 14 residues. V lost 6 bases and J lost 0; bases outside the gene matches: 4. The V gene's germline CDR1 is DFQATT and CDR2 SNEGSKA (reference sequence). CDR3 loop: CSARLAGNSYEQYF. In nucleotides, the CDR3 is TGCAGTGCAAGACTAGCGGGGAACTCCTACGAGCAGTACTTC.

At least ten counts were recorded for this clonotype. The chain carries TRBV28 and TRBJ1-2, with D possibly being TRBD1 (5 bases). Per germline, CDR1 MDHEN and CDR2 SYDVKM. The CDR3 extends over 13 amino acids. V lost 3 bases, J lost 6 bases, and 11 bases lay in between. The CDR3 loop reads CASSFRAGHGYTF. Here the CDR3 DNA reads TGTGCCAGCAGTTTTAGGGCAGGGCATGGCTACACCTTC.

The chain recombines TRBV29-1 with TRBJ2-7; TRBD1 aligns across 7 bases. The V segment lost 7 bases and the J segment 6 bases; nucleotides outside the gene matches: 9. The CDR3 has 12 amino acids. Germline CDR1 reads SQVTM; CDR2 reads ANQGSEA. CDR3 amino acids: CSAPQGPREQYF. The CDR3 coding sequence is TGCAGCGCCCCACAGGGGCCTCGCGAGCAGTACTTC.